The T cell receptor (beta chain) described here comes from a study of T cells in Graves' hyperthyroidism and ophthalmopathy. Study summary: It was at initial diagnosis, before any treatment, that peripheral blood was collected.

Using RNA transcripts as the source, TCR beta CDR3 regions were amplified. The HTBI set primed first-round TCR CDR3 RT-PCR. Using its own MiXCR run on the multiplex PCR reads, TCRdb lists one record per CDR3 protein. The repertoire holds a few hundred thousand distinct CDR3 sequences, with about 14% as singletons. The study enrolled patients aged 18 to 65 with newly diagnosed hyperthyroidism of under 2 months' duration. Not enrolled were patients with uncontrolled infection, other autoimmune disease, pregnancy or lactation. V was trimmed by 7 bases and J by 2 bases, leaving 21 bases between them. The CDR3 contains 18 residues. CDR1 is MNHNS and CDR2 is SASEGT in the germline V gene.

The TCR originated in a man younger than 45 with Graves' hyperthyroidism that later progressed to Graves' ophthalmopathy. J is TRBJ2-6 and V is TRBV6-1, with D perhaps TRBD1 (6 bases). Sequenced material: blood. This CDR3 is CASTYRASHQTGANVLTF. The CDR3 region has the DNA TGTGCCAGCACCTACAGGGCCTCCCACCAAACTGGGGCCAACGTCCTGACTTTC.